This T cell receptor beta chain was recovered during a study of beta chain bispecific antibodies for T cell cancers. Broader study findings: The leukemia cells, rather than normal T cells, gave most of the targeted TRBV signal.

This clonotype was detected ten times or more. Its antigen is still unknown. Either OKT3 anti-CD3 antibody or CD3/CD28 beads expanded T cells from blood mononuclear cells over roughly three days. TCRdb re-derived calls from the 5' RACE reads in MiXCR, one entry per CDR3 protein. The profile shows some 17,000 distinct CDR3 sequences, approximately 2% of them singletons. The material sequenced was healthy donor T cells cultured with leukemia cells. The receptor was isolated from a human donor in good health. Some clones in this sample may be carry-over from other donors' samples.

The CDR3 sequence: CASSRLVTSTDTQYF. CDR3 nucleotides: TGTGCCAGCAGCCGGCTAGTTACTAGCACAGATACGCAGTATTTT. V gene TRBV27 combines with J gene TRBJ2-3; D not certain. Germline V gene lookup returns CDR1 MNHEY and CDR2 SMNVEV (reference sequence). Trimming pared 6 bases from V and 0 bases from J, leaving 13 bases between. This CDR3 region has 15 residues.